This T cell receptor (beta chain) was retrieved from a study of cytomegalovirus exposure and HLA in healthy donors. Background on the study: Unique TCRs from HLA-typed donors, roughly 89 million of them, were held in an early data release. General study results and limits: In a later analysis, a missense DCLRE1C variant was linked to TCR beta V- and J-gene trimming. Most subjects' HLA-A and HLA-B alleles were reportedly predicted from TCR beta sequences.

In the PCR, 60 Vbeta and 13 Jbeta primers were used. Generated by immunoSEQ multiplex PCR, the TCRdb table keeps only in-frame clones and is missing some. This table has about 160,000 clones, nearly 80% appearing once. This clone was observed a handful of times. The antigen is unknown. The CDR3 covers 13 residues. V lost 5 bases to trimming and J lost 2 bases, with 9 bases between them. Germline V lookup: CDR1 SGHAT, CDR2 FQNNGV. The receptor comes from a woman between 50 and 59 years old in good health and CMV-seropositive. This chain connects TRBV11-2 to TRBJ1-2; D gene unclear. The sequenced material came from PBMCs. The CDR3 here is CASSPRRNYGYTF. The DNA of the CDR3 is TGTGCCAGCAGCCCGAGGAGGAACTATGGCTACACCTTC.